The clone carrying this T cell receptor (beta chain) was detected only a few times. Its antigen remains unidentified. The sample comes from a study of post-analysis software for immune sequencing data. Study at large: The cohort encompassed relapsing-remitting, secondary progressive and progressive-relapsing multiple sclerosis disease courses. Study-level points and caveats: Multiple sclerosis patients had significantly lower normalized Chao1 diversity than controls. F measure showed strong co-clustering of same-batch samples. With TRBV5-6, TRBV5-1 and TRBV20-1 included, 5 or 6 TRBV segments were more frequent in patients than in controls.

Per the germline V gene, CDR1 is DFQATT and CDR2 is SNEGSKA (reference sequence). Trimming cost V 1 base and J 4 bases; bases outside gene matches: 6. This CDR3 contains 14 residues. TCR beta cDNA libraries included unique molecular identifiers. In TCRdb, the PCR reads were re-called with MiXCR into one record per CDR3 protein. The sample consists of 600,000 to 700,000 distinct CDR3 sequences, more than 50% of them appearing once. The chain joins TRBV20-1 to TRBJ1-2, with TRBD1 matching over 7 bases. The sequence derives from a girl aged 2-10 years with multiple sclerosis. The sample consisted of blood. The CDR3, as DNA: TGCAGTGCTAGAGTCGCAGGGGGTAGCTATGGCTACACCTTC. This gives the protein CSARVAGGSYGYTF.